Given below is one TCR beta chain in context. Its antigen is still unknown. Base quality data are lacking; no much larger clone is found one base away. TCRbeta CDR3 regions were amplified from genomic DNA by means of the immunoSEQ Assay, a bias-controlled multiplex PCR. In the paper's pipeline: The number of nucleated cells in each sample was estimated from the amplification of reference gene primers within the assay. To quantify the absolute abundance of each unique TCRbeta CDR3 rearrangement, sequence reads were collapsed and filtered. For each sample, productive Simpson clonality was calculated as the square root of Simpson's diversity index over productive rearrangements. As stored in TCRdb, this immuneACCESS dataset retains in-frame rearrangements with V and J assigned. A fraction of the clones does not appear; measured against another copy, unresolved V genes explain less than half of the discrepancy, and the remainder lacks a known reason. Clone size and the V and J calls come from that table; the DNA yielded D and trimming. The sample records a few hundred thousand clones, about 90% of which are singletons. The ten biggest clones cover about 3.1% of the sample.

The sample belongs to a study of blood T cell repertoires in COVID-19 (dated by TCRdb to between 2020 and 2021). About the full investigation: Recovered participants in ImmuneRACE Cohort 3 were defined by two consecutive negative NP/OP PCR tests, clearance by a healthcare professional, or resolution of symptoms. HLA class I and class II types, where available, came from metadata supplied by the sample provider rather than from assay-based typing. Sample metadata almost always included a de-identified subject ID, COVID-19 status, age in years and sex. The prospective study material was composed of cDNA or gDNA derived from T cells, B-cell-depleted T cells, or PBMCs. The repertoires were released in a freely available public database intended as a resource for research on the immune response to SARS-CoV-2. Samples were obtained from the ongoing ImmuneRACE study (first 160 participants) and from roughly 1,300 subjects provided by 6 global collaborators. Samples from collaborators originated in the United States, Italy and Spain and spanned both the acute and convalescent phases of COVID-19. Deeply sampled blood TCRbeta repertoires from subjects exposed to, actively infected with, or recovered from COVID-19 were included in the dataset.

Summary of the overall study and its limitations: How much clinical and demographic metadata was included differed by source and by participant, and the metadata was provided uncurated.

Trimming costs V 5 bases and J 7 bases, and their ends lie 18 bases apart. CDR1 and CDR2 were assigned from the germline V gene (reference sequence) as PRHDT and FYEKMQ. The CDR3 contains 14 residues, cysteine and phenylalanine counted. Of all the DNA, just the CDR3 is kept, 42 bases in frame from base 1. Participants in the prospective study were aged about 18 to 90 years, lived in 20 to 30 United States geographic areas, and enrolled through a virtual design. To assign participants to cohorts, the prospective study relied on clinical history that participants themselves reported in a screening survey and a study questionnaire. In the prospective study, mobile phlebotomists collected whole blood, serum and a nasopharyngeal or oropharyngeal swab from each participant. Participants in the prospective study had the option to provide additional blood draws and questionnaires over a roughly 2-month period. Blood samples from the prospective study were shipped frozen or at room temperature prior to DNA extraction.

Specimen: PBMCs or T cells enriched from blood (not recorded which). This receptor was obtained from a woman in her 50s in a cohort exposed to, infected with or recovered from COVID-19 (not recorded which). The chain couples TRBV13 to TRBJ2-7; matching of 7 bases hints at TRBD2 as the D gene. The CDR3 protein is CASSPGGPDQEQYF. The DNA reads TGTGCCAGCAGCCCCGGGGGGCCCGATCAGGAGCAGTACTTC.